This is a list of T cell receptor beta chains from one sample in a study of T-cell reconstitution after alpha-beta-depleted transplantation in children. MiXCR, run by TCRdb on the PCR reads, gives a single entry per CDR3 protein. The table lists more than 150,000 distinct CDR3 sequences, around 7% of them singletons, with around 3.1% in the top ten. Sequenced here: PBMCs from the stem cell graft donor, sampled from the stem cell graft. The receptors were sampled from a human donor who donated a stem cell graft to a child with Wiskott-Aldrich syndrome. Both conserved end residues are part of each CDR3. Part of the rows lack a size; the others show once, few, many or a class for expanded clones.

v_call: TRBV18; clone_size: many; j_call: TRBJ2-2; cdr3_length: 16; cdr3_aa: CASSPQQGPNTGELFF
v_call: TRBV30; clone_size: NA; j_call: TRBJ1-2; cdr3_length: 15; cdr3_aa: CAWSEGTGGFYGYTF
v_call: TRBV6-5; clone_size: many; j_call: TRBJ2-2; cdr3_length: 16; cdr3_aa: CASSFSRQANTGELFF
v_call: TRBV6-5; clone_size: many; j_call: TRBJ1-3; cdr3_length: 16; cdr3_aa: CASSTQSRGHGNTIYF
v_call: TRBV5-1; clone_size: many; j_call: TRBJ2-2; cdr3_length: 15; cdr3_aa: CATQHGGKNTGELFF
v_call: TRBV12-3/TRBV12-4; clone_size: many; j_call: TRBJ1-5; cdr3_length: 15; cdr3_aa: CASSLGTGLSQPQHF
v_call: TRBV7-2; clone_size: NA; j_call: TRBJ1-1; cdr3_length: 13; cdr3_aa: CASSYTRVPEAFF
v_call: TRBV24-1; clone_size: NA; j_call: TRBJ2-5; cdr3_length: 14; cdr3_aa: CATSDPAGVETQYF
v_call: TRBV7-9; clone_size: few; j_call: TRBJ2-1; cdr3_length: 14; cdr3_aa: CARSYGLAGPGQFF
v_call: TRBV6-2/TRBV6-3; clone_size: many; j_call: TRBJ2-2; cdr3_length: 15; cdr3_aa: CASSILAGNTGELFF
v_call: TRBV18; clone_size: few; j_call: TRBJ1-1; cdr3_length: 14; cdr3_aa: CASSRQQGNTEAFF
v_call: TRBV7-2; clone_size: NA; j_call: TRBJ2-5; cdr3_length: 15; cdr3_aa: CASSFSGGWAETQYF
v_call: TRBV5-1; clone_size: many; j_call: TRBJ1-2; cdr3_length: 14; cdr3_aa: CASSSQGAYYGYTF
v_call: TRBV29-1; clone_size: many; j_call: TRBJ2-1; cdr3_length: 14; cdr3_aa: CSVVDRGIYNEQFF
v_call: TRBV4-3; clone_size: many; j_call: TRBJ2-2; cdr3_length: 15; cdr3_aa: CASRFGTGNTGELFF
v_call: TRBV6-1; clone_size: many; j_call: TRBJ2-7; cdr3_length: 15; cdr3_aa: CASSSSGTGYYEQYF
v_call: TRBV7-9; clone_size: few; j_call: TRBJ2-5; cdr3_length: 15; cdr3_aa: CASSPQVAGEETQYF
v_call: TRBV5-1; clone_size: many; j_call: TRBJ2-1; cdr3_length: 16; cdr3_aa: CASSLYLAGEGYEQFF
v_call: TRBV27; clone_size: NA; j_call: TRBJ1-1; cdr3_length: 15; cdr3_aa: CASSRGSLMNTEAFF
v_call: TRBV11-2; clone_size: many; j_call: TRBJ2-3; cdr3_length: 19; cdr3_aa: CASSPDLGLADYSTDTQYF
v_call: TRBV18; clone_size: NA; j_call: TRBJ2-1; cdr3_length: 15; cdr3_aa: CASKQGGLAYNEQFF
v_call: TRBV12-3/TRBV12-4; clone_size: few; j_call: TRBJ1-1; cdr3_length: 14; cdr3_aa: CASSPAALYTEAFF
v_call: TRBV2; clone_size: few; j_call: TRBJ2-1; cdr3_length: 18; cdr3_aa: CAFCLGTWLRETYNEQFF
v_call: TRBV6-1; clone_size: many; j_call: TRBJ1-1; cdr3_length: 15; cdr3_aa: CASSGRQGMNTEAFF
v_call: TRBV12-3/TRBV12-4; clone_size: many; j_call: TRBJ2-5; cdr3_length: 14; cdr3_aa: CASSFGVLQETQYF
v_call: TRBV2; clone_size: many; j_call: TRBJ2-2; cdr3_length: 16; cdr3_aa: CASSKLSPGRIGELFF
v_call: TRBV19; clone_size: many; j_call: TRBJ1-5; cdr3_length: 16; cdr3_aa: CASSMPLRWGNQPQHF
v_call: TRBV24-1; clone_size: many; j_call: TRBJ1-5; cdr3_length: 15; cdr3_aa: CATSDVQGADQPQHF
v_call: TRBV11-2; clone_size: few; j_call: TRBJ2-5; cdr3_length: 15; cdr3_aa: CASSRPTGIGETQYF
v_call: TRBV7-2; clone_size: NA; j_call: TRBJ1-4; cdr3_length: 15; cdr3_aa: CASSLASRGNEKLFF
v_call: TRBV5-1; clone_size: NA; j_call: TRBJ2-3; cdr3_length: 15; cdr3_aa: CASEKQGTGTDTQYF
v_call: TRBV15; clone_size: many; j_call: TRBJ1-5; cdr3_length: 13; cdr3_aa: CATSLGFNQPQHF
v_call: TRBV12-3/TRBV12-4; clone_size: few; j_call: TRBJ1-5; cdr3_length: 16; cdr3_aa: CASSRSQVGRNQPQHF
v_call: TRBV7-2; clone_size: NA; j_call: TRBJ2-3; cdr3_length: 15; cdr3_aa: CASSLVRISTDTQYF
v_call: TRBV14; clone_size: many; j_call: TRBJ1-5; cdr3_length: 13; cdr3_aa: CASSQVVRGPQHF
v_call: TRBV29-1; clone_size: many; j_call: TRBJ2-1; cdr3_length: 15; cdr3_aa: CSVNPSGDRYNEQFF
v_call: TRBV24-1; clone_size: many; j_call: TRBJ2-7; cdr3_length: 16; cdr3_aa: CATSAPDRMGSYEQYF
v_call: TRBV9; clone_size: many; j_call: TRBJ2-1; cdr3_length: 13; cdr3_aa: CASSVTSGNEQFF
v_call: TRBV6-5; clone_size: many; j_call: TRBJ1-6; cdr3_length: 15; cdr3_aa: CASSYSTGYNSPLHF
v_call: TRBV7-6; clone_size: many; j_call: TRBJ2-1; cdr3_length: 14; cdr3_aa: CASSLSRQYNEQFF
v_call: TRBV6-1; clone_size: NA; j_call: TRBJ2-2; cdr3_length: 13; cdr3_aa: CASRVQVAGELFF
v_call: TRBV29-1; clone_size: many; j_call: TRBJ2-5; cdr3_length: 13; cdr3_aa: CSAAGITGETQYF
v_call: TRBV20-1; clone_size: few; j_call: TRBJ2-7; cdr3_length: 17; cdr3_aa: CSARDGLRQTKAYEQYF
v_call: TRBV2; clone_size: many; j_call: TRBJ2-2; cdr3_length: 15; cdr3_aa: CASEGGLAGSGELFF
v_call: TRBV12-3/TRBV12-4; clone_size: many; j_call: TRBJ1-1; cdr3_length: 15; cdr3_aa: CASRTNRERNTEAFF
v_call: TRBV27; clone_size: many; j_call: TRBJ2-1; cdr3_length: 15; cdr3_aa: CASSLLGTASNEQFF
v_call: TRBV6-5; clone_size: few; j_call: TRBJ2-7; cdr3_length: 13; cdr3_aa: CASNQMTGGEQYF
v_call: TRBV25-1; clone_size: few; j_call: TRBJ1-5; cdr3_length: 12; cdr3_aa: CASSEYSGPQHF
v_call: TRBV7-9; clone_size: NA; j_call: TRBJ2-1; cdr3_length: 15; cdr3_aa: CASSRQIPSYNEQFF
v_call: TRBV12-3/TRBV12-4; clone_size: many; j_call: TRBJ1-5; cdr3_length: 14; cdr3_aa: CASSSQWGNQPQHF